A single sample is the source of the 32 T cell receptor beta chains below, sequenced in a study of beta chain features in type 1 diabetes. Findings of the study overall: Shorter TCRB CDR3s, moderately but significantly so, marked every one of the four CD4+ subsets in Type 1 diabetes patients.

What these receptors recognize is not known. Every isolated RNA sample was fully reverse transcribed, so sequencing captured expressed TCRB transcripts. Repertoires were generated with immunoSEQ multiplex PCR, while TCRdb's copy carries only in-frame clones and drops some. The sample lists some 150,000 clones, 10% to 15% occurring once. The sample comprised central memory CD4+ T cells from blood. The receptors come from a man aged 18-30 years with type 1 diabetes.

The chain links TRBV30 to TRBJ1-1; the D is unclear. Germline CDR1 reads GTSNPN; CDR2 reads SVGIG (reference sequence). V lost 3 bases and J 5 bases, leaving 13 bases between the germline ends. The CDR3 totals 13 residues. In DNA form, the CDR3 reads TGTGCCTGGAGGGGTGTGCAAGGAACTGAAGCTTTCTTT. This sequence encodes CAWRGVQGTEAFF.

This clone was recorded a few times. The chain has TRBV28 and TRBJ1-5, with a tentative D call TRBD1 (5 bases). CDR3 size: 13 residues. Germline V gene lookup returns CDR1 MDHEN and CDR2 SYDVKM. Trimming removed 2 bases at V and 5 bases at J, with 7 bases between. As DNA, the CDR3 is TGTGCCAGCAGTTTAGGGGCCCATCAGCCCCAGCATTTT. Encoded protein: CASSLGAHQPQHF. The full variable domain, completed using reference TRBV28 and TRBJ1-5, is DVKVTQSSRYLVKRTGEKVFLECVQDMDHENMFWYRQDPGLGLRLIYFSYDVKMKEKGDIPEGYSVSREKKERFSLILESASTNQTSMYLCASSLGAHQPQHFGDGTRLSIL.

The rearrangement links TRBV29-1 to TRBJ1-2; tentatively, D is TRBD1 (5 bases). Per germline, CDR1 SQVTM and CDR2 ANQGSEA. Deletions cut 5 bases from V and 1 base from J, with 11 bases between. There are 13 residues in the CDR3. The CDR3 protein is CSVRGDHNYGYTF. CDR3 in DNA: TGCAGCGTTCGCGGGGACCATAACTATGGCTACACCTTC.

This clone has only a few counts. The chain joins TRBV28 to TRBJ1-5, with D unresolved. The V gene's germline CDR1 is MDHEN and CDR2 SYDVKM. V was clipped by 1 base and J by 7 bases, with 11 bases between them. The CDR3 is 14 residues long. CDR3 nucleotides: TGTGCCAGCAGTTTATCGCTGTATCAGCAGCCCCAGCATTTT. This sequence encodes CASSLSLYQQPQHF.

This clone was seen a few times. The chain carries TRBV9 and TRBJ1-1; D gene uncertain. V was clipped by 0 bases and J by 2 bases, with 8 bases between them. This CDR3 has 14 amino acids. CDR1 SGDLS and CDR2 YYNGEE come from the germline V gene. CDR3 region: CASSVAPTNTEAFF. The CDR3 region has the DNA TGTGCCAGCAGCGTAGCTCCCACTAACACTGAAGCTTTCTTT.

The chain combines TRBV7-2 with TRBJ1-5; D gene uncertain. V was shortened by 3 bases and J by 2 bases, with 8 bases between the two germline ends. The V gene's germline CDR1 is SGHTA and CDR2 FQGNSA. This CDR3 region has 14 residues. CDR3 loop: CASSFRLGNQPQHF. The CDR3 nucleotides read TGTGCCAGCAGCTTTCGTTTGGGCAATCAGCCCCAGCATTTT.

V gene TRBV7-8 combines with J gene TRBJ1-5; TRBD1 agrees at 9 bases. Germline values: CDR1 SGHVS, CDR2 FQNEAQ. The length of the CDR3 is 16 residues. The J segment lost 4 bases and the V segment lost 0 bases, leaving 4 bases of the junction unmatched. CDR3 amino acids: CASSLAMGQGNQPQHF. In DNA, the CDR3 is TGTGCCAGCAGCTTAGCGATGGGACAGGGAAATCAGCCCCAGCATTTT.

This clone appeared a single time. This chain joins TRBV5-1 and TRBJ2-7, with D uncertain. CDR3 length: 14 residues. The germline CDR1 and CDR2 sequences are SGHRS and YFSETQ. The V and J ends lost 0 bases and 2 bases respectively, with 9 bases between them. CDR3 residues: CASSLGALPYEQYF. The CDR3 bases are TGCGCCAGCAGCTTGGGGGCCTTGCCCTACGAGCAGTACTTC.

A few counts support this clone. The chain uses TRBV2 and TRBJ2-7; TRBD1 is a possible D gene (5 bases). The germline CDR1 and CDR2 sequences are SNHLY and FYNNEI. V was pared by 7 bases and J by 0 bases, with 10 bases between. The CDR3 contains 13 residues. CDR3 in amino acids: CASKVDTSYEQYF. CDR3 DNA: TGTGCCAGCAAGGTGGACACCTCCTACGAGCAGTACTTC.

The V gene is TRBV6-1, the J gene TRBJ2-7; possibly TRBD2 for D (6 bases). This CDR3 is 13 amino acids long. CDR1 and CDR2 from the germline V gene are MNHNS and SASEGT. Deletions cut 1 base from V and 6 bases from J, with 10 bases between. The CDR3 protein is CASSEVEGTEQYF. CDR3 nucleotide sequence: TGTGCCAGCAGTGAAGTGGAGGGGACCGAGCAGTACTTC.

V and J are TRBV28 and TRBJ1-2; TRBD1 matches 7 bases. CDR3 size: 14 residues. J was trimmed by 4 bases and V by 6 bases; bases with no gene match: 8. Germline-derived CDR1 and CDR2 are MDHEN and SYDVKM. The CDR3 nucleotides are TGTGCCAGCAGAGCCTCCGGGACAGCCTATGGCTACACCTTC. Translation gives CASRASGTAYGYTF.

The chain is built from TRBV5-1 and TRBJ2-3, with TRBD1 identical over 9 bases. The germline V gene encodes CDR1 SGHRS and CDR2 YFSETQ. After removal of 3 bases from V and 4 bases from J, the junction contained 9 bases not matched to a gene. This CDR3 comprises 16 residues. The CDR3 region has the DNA TGCGCCAGCAGCTCAACCCTGGGACAGGGAGCAGATACGCAGTATTTT. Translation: CASSSTLGQGADTQYF.

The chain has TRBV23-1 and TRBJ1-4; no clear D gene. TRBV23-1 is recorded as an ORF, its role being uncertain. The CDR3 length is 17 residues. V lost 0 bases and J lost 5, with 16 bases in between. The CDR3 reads CASSQSLGRDGNEKLFF. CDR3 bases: TGCGCCAGCAGTCAATCGTTAGGTAGAGATGGGAATGAAAAACTGTTTTTT.

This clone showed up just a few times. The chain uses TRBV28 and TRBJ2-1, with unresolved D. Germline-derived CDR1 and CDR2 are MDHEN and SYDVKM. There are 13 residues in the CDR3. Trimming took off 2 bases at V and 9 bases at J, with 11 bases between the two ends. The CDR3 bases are TGTGCCAGCAGTTTAGACGAGGCTCTTGAGCAGTTCTTC. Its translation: CASSLDEALEQFF.

The CDR3 sequence: CASSPSGDTEAFF. DNA of the CDR3: TGTGCCAGCAGCCCCAGCGGGGACACTGAAGCTTTCTTT. V is TRBV9 and J is TRBJ1-1; no reliable D call. The germline gives CDR1 SGDLS, CDR2 YYNGEE. The CDR3 totals 13 residues. Trimming left V 4 bases short and J 3 bases short, with 10 bases between.

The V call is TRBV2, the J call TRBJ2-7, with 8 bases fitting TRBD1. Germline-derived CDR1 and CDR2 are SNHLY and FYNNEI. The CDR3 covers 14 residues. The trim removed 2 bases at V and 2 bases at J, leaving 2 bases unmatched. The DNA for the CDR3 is TGTGCCAGCAGTGAACAGGGGGCCCCCTACGAGCAGTACTTC. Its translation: CASSEQGAPYEQYF.

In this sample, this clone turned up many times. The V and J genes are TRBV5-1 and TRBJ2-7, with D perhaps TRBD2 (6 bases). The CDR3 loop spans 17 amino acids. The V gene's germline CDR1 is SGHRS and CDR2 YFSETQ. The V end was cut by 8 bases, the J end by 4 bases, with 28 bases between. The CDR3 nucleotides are TGCGCCAGGACACCACTTCCGCGGGACGGGAAGTGGTACGAGCAGTACTTC. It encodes CARTPLPRDGKWYEQYF.

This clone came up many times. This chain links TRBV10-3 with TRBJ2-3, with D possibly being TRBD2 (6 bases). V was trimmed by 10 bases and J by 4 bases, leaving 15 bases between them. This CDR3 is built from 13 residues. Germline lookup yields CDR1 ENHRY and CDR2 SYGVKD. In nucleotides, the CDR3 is TGTGCCACCGGCGGGGCAGGTGCAGATACGCAGTATTTT. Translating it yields CATGGAGADTQYF.

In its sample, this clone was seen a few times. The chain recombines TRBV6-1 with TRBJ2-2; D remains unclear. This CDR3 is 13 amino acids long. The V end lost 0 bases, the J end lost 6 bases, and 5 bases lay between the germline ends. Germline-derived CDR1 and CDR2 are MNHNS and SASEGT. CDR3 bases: TGTGCCAGCAGTGAAGCGGACCCCGGGGAGCTGTTTTTT. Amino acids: CASSEADPGELFF.

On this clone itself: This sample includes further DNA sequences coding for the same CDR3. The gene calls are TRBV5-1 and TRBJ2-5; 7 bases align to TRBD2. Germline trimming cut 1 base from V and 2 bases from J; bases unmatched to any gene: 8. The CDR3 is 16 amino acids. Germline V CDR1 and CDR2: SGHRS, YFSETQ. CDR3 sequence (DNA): TGCGCCAGCAGCTTGCAGACGGGGGGAGTTCAAGAGACCCAGTACTTC. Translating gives CASSLQTGGVQETQYF.

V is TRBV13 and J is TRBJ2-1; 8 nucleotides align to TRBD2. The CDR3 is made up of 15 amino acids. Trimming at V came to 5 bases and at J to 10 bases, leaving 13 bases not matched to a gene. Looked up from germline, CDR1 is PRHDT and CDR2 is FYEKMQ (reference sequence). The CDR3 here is CASSPLAGTFGEQFF. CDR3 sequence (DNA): TGTGCCAGCAGCCCATTAGCGGGGACCTTCGGGGAGCAGTTCTTC.

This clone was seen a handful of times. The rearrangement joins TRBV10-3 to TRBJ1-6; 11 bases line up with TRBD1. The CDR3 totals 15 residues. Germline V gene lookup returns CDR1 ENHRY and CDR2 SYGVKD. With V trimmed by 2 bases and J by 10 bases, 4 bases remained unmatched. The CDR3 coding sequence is TGTGCCATCAGTGAGCAGGGACAGGGGGAATCACCCCTCCACTTT. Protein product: CAISEQGQGESPLHF.

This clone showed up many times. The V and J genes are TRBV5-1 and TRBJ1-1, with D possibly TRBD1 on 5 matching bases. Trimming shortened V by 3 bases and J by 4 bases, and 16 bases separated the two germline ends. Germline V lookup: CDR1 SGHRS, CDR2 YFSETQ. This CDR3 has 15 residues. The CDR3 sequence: CASSSTRVGATEAFF. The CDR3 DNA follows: TGCGCCAGCAGCTCTACCAGGGTTGGAGCCACTGAAGCTTTCTTT.

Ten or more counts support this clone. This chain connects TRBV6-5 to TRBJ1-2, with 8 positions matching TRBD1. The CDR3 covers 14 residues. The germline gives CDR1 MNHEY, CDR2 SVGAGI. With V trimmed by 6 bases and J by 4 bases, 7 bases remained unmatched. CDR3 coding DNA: TGTGCCAGCAGACAAGACAGGGGCGTCTATGGCTACACCTTC. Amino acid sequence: CASRQDRGVYGYTF.

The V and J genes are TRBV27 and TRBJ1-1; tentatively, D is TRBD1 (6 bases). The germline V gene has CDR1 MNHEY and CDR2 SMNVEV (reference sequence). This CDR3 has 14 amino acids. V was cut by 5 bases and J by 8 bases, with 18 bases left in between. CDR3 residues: CASSKRDKGNEAFF. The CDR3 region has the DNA TGTGCCAGCAGTAAACGGGACAAGGGGAACGAAGCTTTCTTT.

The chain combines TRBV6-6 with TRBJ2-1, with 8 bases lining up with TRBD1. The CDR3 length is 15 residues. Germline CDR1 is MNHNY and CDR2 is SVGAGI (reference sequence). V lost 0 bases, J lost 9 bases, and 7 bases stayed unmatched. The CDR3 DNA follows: TGTGCCAGCAGTTACTCACGTACTACAGGGGGTGAGCAGTTCTTC. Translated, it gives CASSYSRTTGGEQFF.

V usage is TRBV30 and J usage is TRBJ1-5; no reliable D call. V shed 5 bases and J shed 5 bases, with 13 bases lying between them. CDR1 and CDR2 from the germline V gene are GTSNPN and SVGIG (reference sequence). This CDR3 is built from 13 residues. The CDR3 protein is CAWGLTTDQPQHF. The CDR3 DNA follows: TGTGCCTGGGGACTTACGACGGATCAGCCCCAGCATTTT. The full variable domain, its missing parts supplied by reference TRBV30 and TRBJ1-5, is SQTIHQWPATLVQPVGSPLSLECTVEGTSNPNLYWYRQAAGRGLQLLFYSVGIGQISSEVPQNLSASRPQDRQFILSSKKLLLSDSGFYLCAWGLTTDQPQHFGDGTRLSIL.

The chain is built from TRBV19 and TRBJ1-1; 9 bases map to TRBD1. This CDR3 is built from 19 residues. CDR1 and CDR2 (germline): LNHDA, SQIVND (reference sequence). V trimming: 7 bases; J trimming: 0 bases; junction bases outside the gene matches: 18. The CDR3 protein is CASTPLVGQGVLMNTEAFF. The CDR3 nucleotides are TGTGCCAGTACTCCCCTTGTGGGACAGGGAGTTCTAATGAACACTGAAGCTTTCTTT.

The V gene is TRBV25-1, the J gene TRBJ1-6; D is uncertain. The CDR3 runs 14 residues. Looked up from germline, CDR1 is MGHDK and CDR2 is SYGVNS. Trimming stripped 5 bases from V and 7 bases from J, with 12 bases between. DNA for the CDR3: TGTGCCAGCAGTTTGGGAGGTATCAATTCACCCCTCCACTTT. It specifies CASSLGGINSPLHF. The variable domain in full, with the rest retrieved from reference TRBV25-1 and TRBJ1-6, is EADIYQTPRYLVIGTGKKITLECSQTMGHDKMYWYQQDPGMELHLIHYSYGVNSTEKGDLSSESTVSRIRTEHFPLTLESARPSHTSQYLCASSLGGINSPLHFGNGTRLTVT.

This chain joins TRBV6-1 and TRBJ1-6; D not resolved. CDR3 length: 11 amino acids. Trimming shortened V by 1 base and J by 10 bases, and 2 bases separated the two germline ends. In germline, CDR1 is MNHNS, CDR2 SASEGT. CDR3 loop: CASSEGSPLHF. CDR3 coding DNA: TGTGCCAGCAGTGAAGGGTCACCCCTCCACTTT.

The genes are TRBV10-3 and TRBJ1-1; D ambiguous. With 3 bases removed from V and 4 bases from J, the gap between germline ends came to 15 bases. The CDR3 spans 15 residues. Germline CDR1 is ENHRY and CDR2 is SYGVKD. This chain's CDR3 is CAISDLGSTVTEAFF. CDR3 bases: TGTGCCATCAGTGATCTTGGATCGACGGTCACTGAAGCTTTCTTT.

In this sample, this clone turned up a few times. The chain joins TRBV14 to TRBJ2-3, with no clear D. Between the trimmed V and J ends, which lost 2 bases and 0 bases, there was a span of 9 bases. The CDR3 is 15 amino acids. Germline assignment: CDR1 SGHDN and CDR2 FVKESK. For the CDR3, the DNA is TGTGCCAGCAGCCAAATACCTACTAGCACAGATACGCAGTATTTT. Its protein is CASSQIPTSTDTQYF.